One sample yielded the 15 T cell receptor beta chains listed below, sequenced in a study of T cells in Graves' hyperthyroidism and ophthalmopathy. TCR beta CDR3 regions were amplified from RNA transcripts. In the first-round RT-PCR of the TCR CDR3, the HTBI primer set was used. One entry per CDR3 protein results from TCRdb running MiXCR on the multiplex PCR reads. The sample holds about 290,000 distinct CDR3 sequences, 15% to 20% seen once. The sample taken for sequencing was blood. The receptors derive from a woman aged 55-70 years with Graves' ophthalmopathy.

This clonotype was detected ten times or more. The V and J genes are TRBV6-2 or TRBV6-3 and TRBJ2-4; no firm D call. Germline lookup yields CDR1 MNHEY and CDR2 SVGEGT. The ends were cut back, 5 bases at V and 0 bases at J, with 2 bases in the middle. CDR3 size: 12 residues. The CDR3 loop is CASSAAKNIQYF. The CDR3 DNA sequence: TGTGCCAGCAGTGCAGCCAAAAACATTCAGTACTTC.

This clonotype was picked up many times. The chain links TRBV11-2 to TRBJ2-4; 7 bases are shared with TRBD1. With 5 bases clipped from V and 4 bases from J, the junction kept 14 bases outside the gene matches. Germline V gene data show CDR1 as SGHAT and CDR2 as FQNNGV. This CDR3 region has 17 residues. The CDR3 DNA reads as TGTGCCAGCAGCACTAGTCCGACTGTACAGGGGAAAAACATTCAGTACTTC. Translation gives CASSTSPTVQGKNIQYF.

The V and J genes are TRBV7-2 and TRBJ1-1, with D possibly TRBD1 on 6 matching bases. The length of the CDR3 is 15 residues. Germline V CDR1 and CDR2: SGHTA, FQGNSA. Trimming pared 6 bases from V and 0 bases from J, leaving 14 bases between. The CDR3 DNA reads TGTGCCAGCAGTCTTCAGGGGCCCATGAACACTGAAGCTTTCTTT. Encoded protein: CASSLQGPMNTEAFF.

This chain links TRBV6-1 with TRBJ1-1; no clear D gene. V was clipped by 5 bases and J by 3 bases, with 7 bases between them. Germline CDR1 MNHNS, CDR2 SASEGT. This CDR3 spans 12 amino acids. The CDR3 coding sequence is TGTGCCAGCAGTCGCAGAGACACTGAAGCTTTCTTT. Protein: CASSRRDTEAFF.

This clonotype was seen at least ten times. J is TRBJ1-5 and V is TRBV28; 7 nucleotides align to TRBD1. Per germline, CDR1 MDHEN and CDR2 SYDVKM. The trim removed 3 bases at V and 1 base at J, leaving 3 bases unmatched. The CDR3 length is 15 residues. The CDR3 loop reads CASSFPDRSNQPQHF. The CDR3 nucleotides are TGTGCCAGCAGTTTTCCGGACAGGAGCAATCAGCCCCAGCATTTT.

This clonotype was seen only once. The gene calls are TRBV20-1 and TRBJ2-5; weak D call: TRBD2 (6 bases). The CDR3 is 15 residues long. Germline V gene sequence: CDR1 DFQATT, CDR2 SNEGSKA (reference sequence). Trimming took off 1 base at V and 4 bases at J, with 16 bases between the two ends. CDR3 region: CSARGRNGGSETQYF. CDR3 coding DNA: TGCAGTGCTAGAGGCAGGAACGGGGGATCAGAGACCCAGTACTTC.

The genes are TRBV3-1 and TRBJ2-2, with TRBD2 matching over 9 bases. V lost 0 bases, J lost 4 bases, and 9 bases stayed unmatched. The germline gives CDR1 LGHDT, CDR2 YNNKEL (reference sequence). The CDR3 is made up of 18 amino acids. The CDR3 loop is CASSQDGGGRARTGELFF. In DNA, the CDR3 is TGTGCCAGCAGCCAAGATGGCGGCGGGAGGGCCCGCACCGGGGAGCTGTTTTTT.

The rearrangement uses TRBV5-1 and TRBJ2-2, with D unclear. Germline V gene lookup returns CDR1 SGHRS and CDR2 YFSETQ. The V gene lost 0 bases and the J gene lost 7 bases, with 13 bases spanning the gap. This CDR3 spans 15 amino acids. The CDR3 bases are TGCGCCAGCAGCTTGGTGGCAGGTCGTGGCGGGGAGCTGTTTTTT. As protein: CASSLVAGRGGELFF.

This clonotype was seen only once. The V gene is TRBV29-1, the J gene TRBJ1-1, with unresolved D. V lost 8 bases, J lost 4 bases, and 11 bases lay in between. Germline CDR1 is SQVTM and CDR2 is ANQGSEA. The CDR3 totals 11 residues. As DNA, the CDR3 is TGCAGCTTCAAGCGAGGCACTGAAGCTTTCTTT. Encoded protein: CSFKRGTEAFF.

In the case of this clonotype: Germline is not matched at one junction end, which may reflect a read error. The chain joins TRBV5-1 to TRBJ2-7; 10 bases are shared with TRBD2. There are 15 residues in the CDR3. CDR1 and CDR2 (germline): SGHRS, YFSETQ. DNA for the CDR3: TGTGCCAGCAGCTTTAGCGGGAGGTACTCCTACGAGCAGTACTTC. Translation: CASSFSGRYSYEQYF.

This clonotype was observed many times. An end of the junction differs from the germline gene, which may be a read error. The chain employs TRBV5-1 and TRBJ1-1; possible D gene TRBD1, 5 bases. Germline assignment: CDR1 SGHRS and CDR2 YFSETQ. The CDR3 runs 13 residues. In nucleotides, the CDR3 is TGTGCCAGCAGTTTGACAGAGAACACTGAAGCTTTCTTT. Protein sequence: CASSLTENTEAFF.

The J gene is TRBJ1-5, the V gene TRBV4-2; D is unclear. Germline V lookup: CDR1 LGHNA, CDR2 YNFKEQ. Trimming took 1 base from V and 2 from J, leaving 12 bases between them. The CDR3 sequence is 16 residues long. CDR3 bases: TGTGCCAGCAGCCAAGCGGCACTCGGAGGCAATCAGCCCCAGCATTTT. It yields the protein CASSQAALGGNQPQHF.

The CDR3 loop is CASSMGQGESQPQHF. The CDR3 DNA is TGTGCCAGTAGTATGGGACAGGGAGAGAGTCAGCCCCAGCATTTT. J is TRBJ1-5 and V is TRBV19, with 9 bases lining up with TRBD1. The V segment lost 3 bases and the J segment 6 bases; nucleotides outside the gene matches: 6. Germline V gene data show CDR1 as LNHDA and CDR2 as SQIVND (reference sequence). The CDR3 sequence is 15 residues long.

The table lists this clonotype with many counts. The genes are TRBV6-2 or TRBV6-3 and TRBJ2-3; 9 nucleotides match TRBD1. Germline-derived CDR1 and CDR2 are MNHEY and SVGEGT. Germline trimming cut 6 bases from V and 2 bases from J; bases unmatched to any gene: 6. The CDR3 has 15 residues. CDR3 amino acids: CASSWGQGSTDTQYF. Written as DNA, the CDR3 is TGTGCCAGCAGCTGGGGACAGGGCTCCACAGATACGCAGTATTTT.

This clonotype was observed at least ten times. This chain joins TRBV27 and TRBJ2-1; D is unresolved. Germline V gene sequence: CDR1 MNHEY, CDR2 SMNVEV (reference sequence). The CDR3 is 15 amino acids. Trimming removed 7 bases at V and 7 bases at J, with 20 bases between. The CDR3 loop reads CASNIRRISANEQFF. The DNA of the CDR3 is TGTGCCAGCAACATTAGACGGATTTCCGCGAATGAGCAGTTCTTC.